This passage covers 18 T cell receptor beta chains from one sample sequenced in a study of blood T cell repertoires in COVID-19. The data were produced by immunoSEQ multiplex PCR, yet TCRdb's version contains in-frame clones alone and is incomplete. The table records about 300,000 clones, less than 85% of them present only once. Sequenced sample: peripheral blood. These receptor sequences come from a human donor with COVID-19, enrolled during active disease. The donor label of this sample is uncertain.

The chain carries TRBV5-4 and TRBJ1-1; D is unresolved. Germline CDR1 reads SGHNT; CDR2 reads YYREEE (reference sequence). The V end lost 0 bases, the J end lost 2 bases, and 14 bases lay between the germline ends. The CDR3 is 16 amino acids. In DNA, the CDR3 is TGTGCCAGCAGCTTGGCTGGTATCTCGAGTAACACTGAAGCTTTCTTT. It yields the protein CASSLAGISSNTEAFF.

This clone is a singleton in its sample. This chain links TRBV29-1 with TRBJ2-1; 8 bases agree with TRBD1. The CDR3 has 13 residues. CDR1 is SQVTM and CDR2 is ANQGSEA in the germline V gene. V gave up 8 bases and J gave up 8 bases; unmatched junction bases: 11. CDR3 loop: CSTRTGNYDEQFF. The CDR3 DNA reads TGCAGCACAAGGACAGGGAATTACGATGAGCAGTTCTTC.

V gene TRBV19 combines with J gene TRBJ2-3; 9 bases match TRBD1. The CDR3 runs 15 residues. With 2 bases clipped from V and 5 bases from J, the junction kept 5 bases outside the gene matches. CDR1 and CDR2 (germline): LNHDA, SQIVND (reference sequence). The CDR3 protein is CASSIMGQGRDTQYF. The CDR3 DNA follows: TGTGCCAGTAGTATAATGGGACAGGGTAGAGATACGCAGTATTTT.

The CDR3 spells CASSLQRDWGTGELFF. The CDR3 bases are TGTGCCAGCAGCCTACAGCGGGACTGGGGCACCGGGGAGCTGTTTTTT. V usage is TRBV7-9 and J usage is TRBJ2-2, with TRBD2 matching 7 bases. V was pared by 5 bases and J by 4 bases, with 10 bases of the junction left unmatched. CDR1 and CDR2 from the germline V gene are SEHNR and FQNEAQ (reference sequence). The CDR3 totals 16 residues.

This clone was seen a single time. The CDR3 reads CASSLAGGDNYEQYF. CDR3 bases: TGTGCCAGCAGCCTGGCGGGGGGGGATAACTACGAGCAGTACTTC. This chain joins TRBV11-2 and TRBJ2-7; TRBD2 matches at 9 bases. V lost 5 bases to trimming and J lost 3 bases; unmatched junction nucleotides: 8. This CDR3 has 15 amino acids. Looked up from germline, CDR1 is SGHAT and CDR2 is FQNNGV. The full variable domain, completed using reference TRBV11-2 and TRBJ2-7, is EAGVAQSPRYKIIEKRQSVAFWCNPISGHATLYWYQQILGQGPKLLIQFQNNGVVDDSQLPKDRFSAERLKGVDSTLKIQPAKLEDSAVYLCASSLAGGDNYEQYFGPGTRLTVT.

This clone came up once. This chain links TRBV19 with TRBJ2-7; tentatively, D is TRBD2 (5 bases). The V end was cut by 5 bases, the J end by 2 bases, with 13 bases between. CDR1 LNHDA and CDR2 SQIVND come from the germline V gene (reference sequence). The CDR3 sequence is 14 residues long. CDR3 in amino acids: CASSSTGSTYEQYF. The DNA of the CDR3 is TGTGCCAGTAGTTCTACGGGGTCGACCTACGAGCAGTACTTC.

In its sample, this clone was seen many times. Other DNA sequences in this specimen translate into the identical CDR3. The chain carries TRBV9 and TRBJ2-2; 7 bases are shared with TRBD2. V was clipped by 0 bases and J by 1 base; unmatched bases: 3. The germline CDR1 and CDR2 sequences are SGDLS and YYNGEE. The CDR3 runs 16 residues. The DNA of the CDR3 is TGTGCCAGCAGCGTAGTGCCTAGCGGGAACACCGGGGAGCTGTTTTTT. It translates to CASSVVPSGNTGELFF.

The gene calls are TRBV11-1 and TRBJ2-2, with 8 bases that match TRBD1. Germline trimming cut 2 bases from V and 4 bases from J; bases unmatched to any gene: 6. Germline V gene sequence: CDR1 SGHAT, CDR2 FQDESV (reference sequence). The CDR3 consists of 16 residues. CDR3 sequence reads: CASSLWQGASTGELFF. CDR3 DNA sequence: TGTGCCAGCAGCTTATGGCAGGGGGCGTCCACCGGGGAGCTGTTTTTT.

This chain's CDR3 is CASSVASGREGRNEQFF. In nucleotides, the CDR3 is TGTGCCAGCAGCGTAGCGTCGGGACGGGAGGGCCGGAATGAGCAGTTCTTC. The chain employs TRBV9 and TRBJ2-1, with 8 bases that match TRBD2. The CDR3 contains 17 residues. The V gene end was trimmed by 0 bases and the J gene end by 7 bases; junction bases not matched to a gene: 12. The germline gives CDR1 SGDLS, CDR2 YYNGEE.

V is TRBV20-1 and J is TRBJ1-1; D remains ambiguous. The CDR3 extends over 13 amino acids. The germline CDR1 and CDR2 sequences are DFQATT and SNEGSKA (reference sequence). Trimming shortened V by 3 bases and J by 1 base, and 9 bases separated the two germline ends. The CDR3 sequence: CSASSVRNTEAFF. The DNA for the CDR3 is TGCAGTGCTAGTTCCGTCCGGAACACTGAAGCTTTCTTT.

The chain combines TRBV5-4 with TRBJ2-1; D possibly corresponds to TRBD2 (7 bases). V lost 0 bases and J 3 bases, leaving 10 bases between the germline ends. CDR1 is SGHNT and CDR2 is YYREEE in the germline V gene (reference sequence). The CDR3 extends over 15 amino acids. CDR3 in DNA: TGTGCCAGCAGCTTGGGCGGGGGCGACTACAATGAGCAGTTCTTC. Amino acids: CASSLGGGDYNEQFF.

Only a few counts were recorded for this clone. V is TRBV19 and J is TRBJ1-1; 7 bases line up with TRBD1. V lost 2 bases, J lost 6 bases, and 9 bases stayed unmatched. There are 15 residues in the CDR3. Germline-derived CDR1 and CDR2 are LNHDA and SQIVND (reference sequence). CDR3 nucleotide sequence: TGTGCCAGTAGTATACAACAATTCAGGGGGGCTGAAGCTTTCTTT. It translates to CASSIQQFRGAEAFF. Variable domain in full (rest from reference TRBV19 and TRBJ1-1): DGGITQSPKYLFRKEGQNVTLSCEQNLNHDAMYWYRQDPGQGLRLIYYSQIVNDFQKGDIAEGYSVSREKKESFPLTVTSAQKNPTAFYLCASSIQQFRGAEAFFGQGTRLTVV.

The rearrangement links TRBV28 to TRBJ1-1, with TRBD1 as a possible D gene (5 bases). The V gene's germline CDR1 is MDHEN and CDR2 SYDVKM. The CDR3 consists of 15 residues. V lost 2 bases and J lost 0, with 10 bases in between. The CDR3 here is CASSLRQGMNTEAFF. The DNA of the CDR3 is TGTGCCAGCAGTTTACGCCAGGGAATGAACACTGAAGCTTTCTTT.

This clone occurred a few times. CDR3 sequence (DNA): TGTGCCAGCAGTCCCCAGGGGGCAGGGACCGGGGAGCTGTTTTTT. This encodes CASSPQGAGTGELFF. V is TRBV27 and J is TRBJ2-2; TRBD1 aligns across 8 bases. This CDR3 spans 15 amino acids. Germline V lookup: CDR1 MNHEY, CDR2 SMNVEV (reference sequence). V dropped 5 bases and J dropped 5; count of bases not matched to a gene: 7.

A word on this clone: This sample includes further DNA sequences coding for the same CDR3. This sequence joins TRBV7-9 and TRBJ2-7; TRBD2 might be the D (5 bases). V was pared by 6 bases and J by 5 bases, with 14 bases between. Germline lookup yields CDR1 SEHNR and CDR2 FQNEAQ (reference sequence). This CDR3 region has 13 residues. This CDR3 is CASSRDRVNEQYF. The CDR3 DNA is TGTGCCAGCAGTCGGGATAGGGTCAACGAGCAGTACTTC.

Only a few counts were recorded for this clone. The V gene is TRBV4-3, the J gene TRBJ2-2; 8 nucleotides match TRBD2. Germline values: CDR1 LGHNA, CDR2 YSLEER. The CDR3 contains 17 residues. The V and J ends lost 0 bases and 6 bases, in that order; junction bases with no gene match: 9. CDR3 in amino acids: CASSQDLASGPSGELFF. The CDR3 bases are TGCGCCAGCAGCCAAGATCTAGCTAGCGGGCCCTCCGGGGAGCTGTTTTTT.

The V and J genes are TRBV5-1 and TRBJ2-2; 10 bases are shared with TRBD2. The length of the CDR3 is 17 residues. Germline lookup yields CDR1 SGHRS and CDR2 YFSETQ. V trimming: 0 bases; J trimming: 2 bases; junction bases outside the gene matches: 4. The CDR3 is CASSLGASGSNTGELFF. As DNA, the CDR3 is TGCGCCAGCAGCTTGGGCGCTAGCGGGAGCAACACCGGGGAGCTGTTTTTT.

This chain connects TRBV19 to TRBJ2-7; TRBD1 matches 10 bases. Germline lookup yields CDR1 LNHDA and CDR2 SQIVND (reference sequence). V lost 7 bases to trimming and J lost 3 bases; unmatched junction nucleotides: 9. The CDR3 runs to 15 residues. This chain's CDR3 is CASTLTGGSYYEQYF. The DNA of the CDR3 is TGTGCCAGTACCTTGACAGGGGGCTCTTACTACGAGCAGTACTTC.